These 13 T cell receptor beta chains came from one sample sequenced in a study of T cells after somatic rescue of genetic block. Clones were read by immunoSEQ multiplex PCR, and TCRdb kept only the in-frame ones, dropping some. Seen here are 55,000 or so clones, 90% to 97% observed once, and the top ten hold more than 0.075%. The sample was peripheral blood mononuclear cells (PBMCs). The receptors originated from a child less than two years old.

V is TRBV5-5 and J is TRBJ2-1; D not resolved. With 0 bases removed from V and 0 bases from J, the gap between germline ends came to 4 bases. The V gene's germline CDR1 is SGHKS and CDR2 YYEKEE (reference sequence). CDR3 length: 14 residues. In nucleotides, the CDR3 is TGTGCCAGCAGCTTGGAGGGCTCCTACAATGAGCAGTTCTTC. Residues: CASSLEGSYNEQFF.

The chain joins TRBV19 to TRBJ2-2; D may correspond to TRBD1 or TRBD2 (5 bases each). There are 15 residues in the CDR3. The V gene's germline CDR1 is LNHDA and CDR2 SQIVND (reference sequence). Trimming shortened V by 5 bases and J by 3 bases, and 13 bases separated the two germline ends. The CDR3 region is CASSPRRDHTGELFF. The CDR3 bases are TGTGCCAGTAGTCCCCGCAGGGACCACACCGGGGAGCTGTTTTTT.

This clone appeared a single time. V is TRBV5-8 and J is TRBJ2-5, with D unclear. This CDR3 has 14 residues. Looked up from germline, CDR1 is SGHTS and CDR2 is YDEGEE. The V end was cut by 1 base, the J end by 1 base, with 8 bases between. CDR3 sequence: CASSLWSIQETQYF. CDR3 bases: TGTGCCAGCAGCTTGTGGTCCATCCAAGAGACCCAGTACTTC.

This sequence joins TRBV2 and TRBJ2-3; 14 bases are shared with TRBD2. Germline loops: CDR1 SNHLY, CDR2 FYNNEI. This CDR3 is built from 15 residues. After removal of 5 bases from V and 4 bases from J, the junction contained 2 bases not matched to a gene. The CDR3 region has the DNA TGTGCCAGCAGTCGACTAGCGGGAGGGCCAGATACGCAGTATTTT. Translated, it gives CASSRLAGGPDTQYF.

The chain is built from TRBV7-2 and TRBJ2-3, with D perhaps matching TRBD1 or TRBD2 (5 bases each). The length of the CDR3 is 13 residues. The ends were cut back, 5 bases at V and 7 bases at J, with 13 bases in the middle. Germline V lookup: CDR1 SGHTA, CDR2 FQGNSA. Written as DNA, the CDR3 is TGTGCCAGCAGCGCCCGGGACCGCAATACGCAGTATTTT. Protein sequence: CASSARDRNTQYF.

As for this clone: At the DNA level, this CDR3 is encoded by other sequences in the same sample as well. The chain couples TRBV7-2 to TRBJ2-7, with D perhaps given as TRBD1 or TRBD2 (5 bases each). The CDR3 sequence is 14 residues long. The V end was cut by 6 bases, the J end by 5 bases, with 17 bases between. CDR1 and CDR2 (germline): SGHTA, FQGNSA. The CDR3 here is CASRWDLRSDEQYF. DNA for the CDR3: TGTGCCAGCAGATGGGACCTACGTTCGGACGAGCAGTACTTC.

The chain recombines TRBV25-1 with TRBJ2-7, with D tentatively TRBD1 or TRBD2 (5 bases each). The V end was cut by 5 bases, the J end by 0 bases, with 8 bases between. The CDR3 has 13 residues. Germline V gives CDR1 MGHDK, CDR2 SYGVNS. CDR3 nucleotides: TGTGCCAGCAGTCGGGACGTCTCCTACGAGCAGTACTTC. Its protein is CASSRDVSYEQYF.

V gene TRBV20-1 combines with J gene TRBJ1-1; D is uncertain. Germline V gives CDR1 DFQATT, CDR2 SNEGSKA (reference sequence). V lost 6 bases and J lost 8, with 13 bases in between. The CDR3 extends over 11 amino acids. The chain's CDR3 is CSAQDSNEAFF. The CDR3, as DNA: TGCAGTGCCCAGGACTCCAACGAAGCTTTCTTT.

CDR3: CASTYGRDRGNEQFF. For the CDR3, the DNA is TGCGCCAGCACTTACGGGCGGGATCGGGGCAATGAGCAGTTCTTC. V gene TRBV4-1 combines with J gene TRBJ2-1; tentatively, D is TRBD2 (6 bases). The ends were cut back, 7 bases at V and 6 bases at J, with 19 bases in the middle. This CDR3 comprises 15 residues. Germline CDR1 MGHRA, CDR2 YSYEKL.

The genes are TRBV4-1 and TRBJ2-3; 9 positions match TRBD2. The germline V gene encodes CDR1 MGHRA and CDR2 YSYEKL. CDR3 length: 15 residues. V was pared by 4 bases and J by 5 bases, with 7 bases of the junction left unmatched. CDR3 sequence (DNA): TGCGCCAGCAGCCGGGTAGCGGGAGCCCTAGATACGCAGTATTTT. It yields the protein CASSRVAGALDTQYF.

This chain uses TRBV27 with TRBJ2-7; a weak D match, TRBD2 (5 bases). The CDR3 has 13 amino acids. The germline V gene has CDR1 MNHEY and CDR2 SMNVEV (reference sequence). With 6 bases removed from V and 2 bases from J, the gap between germline ends came to 11 bases. The CDR3: CASSRGLPYEQYF. The DNA for the CDR3 is TGTGCCAGCAGCCGCGGACTCCCCTACGAGCAGTACTTC.

V is TRBV28 and J is TRBJ2-3; 7 nucleotides line up with TRBD2. The length of the CDR3 is 15 residues. Germline values: CDR1 MDHEN, CDR2 SYDVKM. V trimming: 4 bases; J trimming: 4 bases; junction bases outside the gene matches: 8. Here the CDR3 reads CASSSGGGPSDTQYF. The DNA of the CDR3 is TGTGCCAGCAGTTCGGGGGGAGGGCCCTCAGATACGCAGTATTTT. The full variable domain, with the rest looked up from reference TRBV28 and TRBJ2-3, is DVKVTQSSRYLVKRTGEKVFLECVQDMDHENMFWYRQDPGLGLRLIYFSYDVKMKEKGDIPEGYSVSREKKERFSLILESASTNQTSMYLCASSSGGGPSDTQYFGPGTRLTVL.

The chain carries TRBV7-9 and TRBJ2-7; tentative D call: TRBD1 (5 bases). In germline, CDR1 is SEHNR, CDR2 FQNEAQ (reference sequence). Trimming cost V 1 base and J 7 bases, with 11 bases left between them. This CDR3 comprises 13 residues. CDR3 sequence: CASSLVVGEEQYF. CDR3 nucleotide sequence: TGTGCCAGCAGCTTAGTCGTAGGGGAAGAGCAGTACTTC.